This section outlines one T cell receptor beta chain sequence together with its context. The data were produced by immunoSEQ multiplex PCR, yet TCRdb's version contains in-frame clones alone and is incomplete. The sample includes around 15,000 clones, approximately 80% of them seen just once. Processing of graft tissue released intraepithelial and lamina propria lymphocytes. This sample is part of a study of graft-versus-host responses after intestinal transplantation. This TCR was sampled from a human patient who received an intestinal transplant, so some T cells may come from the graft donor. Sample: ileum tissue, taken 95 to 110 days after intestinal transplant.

In nucleotides, the CDR3 is TGTGCCAGCAGCCACGAAGGGGGCAATCAGCCCCAGCATTTT. This encodes CASSHEGGNQPQHF. The chain recombines TRBV6-1 with TRBJ1-5; D may be TRBD1 (5 bases). Germline CDR1 and CDR2: MNHNS and SASEGT. The ends were cut back, 6 bases at V and 2 bases at J, with 11 bases in the middle. This CDR3 is 14 amino acids long.